Listed here are 7 T cell receptor beta chains from one sample, sequenced in a study of T-cell memory formation after mild COVID-19. TCRdb analysed the 5' RACE reads with MiXCR anew, one entry per CDR3 protein. The repertoire has about 110,000 distinct CDR3 sequences, 15% to 20% of them found once; the top ten carry 5% to 7%. Source material: PBMCs or a T cell subset sorted from them (not recorded which). These receptors were obtained from a man aged 18 to 30 who had mild COVID-19 (a few samples of this study predate the infection). Cell type and time point are not known.

The sample holds a few counts of this clonotype. This chain's CDR3 is CASSHTSGGPLRETQYF. Written as DNA, the CDR3 is TGTGCCAGCAGCCATACTAGCGGGGGGCCCTTGAGGGAGACCCAGTACTTC. J is TRBJ2-5 and V is TRBV7-9; 12 bases fit TRBD2. The CDR3 loop spans 17 amino acids. CDR1 is SEHNR and CDR2 is FQNEAQ in the germline V gene (reference sequence). V gave up 5 bases and J gave up 5 bases; unmatched junction bases: 12.

This clonotype was seen a few times. The rearrangement links TRBV4-3 to TRBJ1-1; no definite D call. V lost 0 bases and J 2 bases, leaving 10 bases between the germline ends. This CDR3 region has 15 residues. Germline V gene data show CDR1 as LGHNA and CDR2 as YSLEER. The CDR3 DNA reads as TGCGCCAGCAGCCAAGAGGGATTGGTCAACACTGAAGCTTTCTTT. Protein product: CASSQEGLVNTEAFF.

The chain combines TRBV7-2 with TRBJ2-3; 7 nucleotides line up with TRBD2. The CDR3 has 14 amino acids. The V gene's germline CDR1 is SGHTA and CDR2 FQGNSA. Trimming at V came to 5 bases and at J to 2 bases, leaving 4 bases not matched to a gene. CDR3 amino acids: CASSVSGDTDTQYF. CDR3 nucleotide sequence: TGTGCCAGCAGCGTGAGCGGGGACACAGATACGCAGTATTTT.

The rearrangement uses TRBV7-3 and TRBJ1-6; D unclear. CDR1 and CDR2 from the germline V gene are SGHTA and FQGTGA. The V and J ends lost 5 bases and 6 bases respectively, with 8 bases between them. The CDR3 runs 13 residues. CDR3 residues: CASSQDFNSPLHF. Written as DNA, the CDR3 is TGTGCCAGCAGCCAAGACTTTAATTCACCCCTCCACTTT.

This clonotype has just a few counts. The chain has TRBV5-1 and TRBJ2-1; D is undetermined. The germline gives CDR1 SGHRS, CDR2 YFSETQ. CDR3 length: 14 residues. The V end was cut by 0 bases, the J end by 3 bases, with 7 bases between. The CDR3 loop reads CASSLVQSYNEQFF. In nucleotides, the CDR3 is TGCGCCAGCAGCTTGGTGCAGAGCTACAATGAGCAGTTCTTC.

In its sample, this clonotype was seen a few times. This chain links TRBV12-3 or TRBV12-4 with TRBJ2-7; 11 bases match TRBD2. The V and J ends lost 6 bases and 4 bases, in that order; junction bases with no gene match: 8. The length of the CDR3 is 15 residues. The CDR3 DNA sequence: TGTGCCAGCAGCCAGACTAGCGGGGCAGAGTACGAGCAGTACTTC. This translates into CASSQTSGAEYEQYF.

In this sample, this clonotype turned up a few times. The V and J genes are TRBV7-2 and TRBJ1-5, with D possibly TRBD1 on 6 matching bases. Trimming removed 4 bases at V and 0 bases at J, with 13 bases between. This CDR3 has 16 residues. Germline loops: CDR1 SGHTA, CDR2 FQGNSA. The CDR3 DNA reads TGTGCCAGCAGCTCGAGGGACACCTATAGCAATCAGCCCCAGCATTTT. Its translation is CASSSRDTYSNQPQHF.